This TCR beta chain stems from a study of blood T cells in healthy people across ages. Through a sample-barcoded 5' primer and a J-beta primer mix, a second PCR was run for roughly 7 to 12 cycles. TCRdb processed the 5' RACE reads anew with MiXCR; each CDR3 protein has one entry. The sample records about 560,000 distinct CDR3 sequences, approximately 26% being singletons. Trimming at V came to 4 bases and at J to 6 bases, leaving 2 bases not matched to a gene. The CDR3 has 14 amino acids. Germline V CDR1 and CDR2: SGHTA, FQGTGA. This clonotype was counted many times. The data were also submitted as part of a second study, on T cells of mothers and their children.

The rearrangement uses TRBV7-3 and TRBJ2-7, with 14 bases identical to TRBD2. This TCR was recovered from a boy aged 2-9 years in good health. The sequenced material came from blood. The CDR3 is CASSSTSGGVEQYF. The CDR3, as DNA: TGTGCCAGCAGCTCGACTAGCGGGGGGGTCGAGCAGTACTTC.